The rows below give T cell receptor beta chains drawn from one sample of a study of T cell repertoires in cytomegalovirus infection. No antigens are known for them. Via MiXCR, TCRdb re-called the reads, giving one row per CDR3 protein. The top ten clones hold about an eighth of a sample with 250,000 to 400,000 distinct CDR3 sequences, roughly 25% of them seen once. The sequencing here drew on cultured PBMCs, taken from culture after CMV antigen stimulation. The receptor source for this set is a human donor in good health (CMV status not recorded). Some clones in this sample may be carry-over from other donors' samples. The CDR3 runs from the conserved cysteine through the conserved F or W. The D gene is left open where the match is weak. Clone sizes are given selectively: once, few, many, or a class where the clone is expanded.

>TRBV10-3|TRBJ1-6|-|-
TGTGCCATCAGTGAGGGACTGGGTTCACCCCTCCACTTT
CAISEGLGSPLHF
>TRBV7-2|TRBJ1-6|-|-
TGTGCCAGCAGCTTTGAGGGGAGCTCCTATAATTCACCCCTCCACTTT
CASSFEGSSYNSPLHF
>TRBV20-1|TRBJ2-7|once|TRBD2
TGCAGTGCTAGGCAAGTGCCCGGGACTAGCGAACACGAGCAGTACTTC
CSARQVPGTSEHEQYF
>TRBV28|TRBJ2-5|few|-
TGTGCCAGCGATTCAGGGTGGGAGACCCAGTACTTC
CASDSGWETQYF
>TRBV7-2|TRBJ2-7|many|TRBD2
TGTGCCAGCAGCTTCGGTCTGACTAGCGACTACGAGCAGTACTTC
CASSFGLTSDYEQYF
>TRBV20-1|TRBJ2-7|-|-
TGCAGTGCCCTCCTCGGGGGCGGAGAGGAGTACGAGCAGTACTTC
CSALLGGGEEYEQYF
>TRBV27|TRBJ1-2|-|-
TGTGCCAGCAGTCTCGGGGGTTCGGCTTATGGCTACACCTTC
CASSLGGSAYGYTF
>TRBV6-6|TRBJ1-1|few|TRBD1
TGTGCCAGCATGATGACAGGGGGCATGAACACTGAAGCTTTCTTT
CASMMTGGMNTEAFF
>TRBV4-2|TRBJ2-7|-|TRBD2
TGTGCCAGCAGCTCCCGACCGGGCGGCGGGAGAGTAGGCGAGCAGTACTTC
CASSSRPGGGRVGEQYF
>TRBV6-6|TRBJ2-3|few|-
TGTGCCAGCAGTTACACTCGAGGAAGCACAGATACGCAGTATTTT
CASSYTRGSTDTQYF
>TRBV5-4|TRBJ2-1|few|TRBD2
TGTGCCAGCAGCTTGGGGGCTAGCGGGGGCAATGAGCAGTTCTTC
CASSLGASGGNEQFF
>TRBV11-2|TRBJ2-1|-|-
TGTGCCAGCAGCTTATTCCCACGGGACCTCTATGAGCAGTTCTTC
CASSLFPRDLYEQFF
>TRBV12-3/TRBV12-4|TRBJ2-3|-|-
TGTGCCAGCAGTTTAGACGGTAGCCCCGCAGATACGCAGTATTTT
CASSLDGSPADTQYF
>TRBV5-3|TRBJ2-3|-|TRBD1
TGTGCCAGCAGCGTACAGGGGATAGATACGCAGTATTTT
CASSVQGIDTQYF
>TRBV6-5|TRBJ2-1|few|-
TGTGCCAGCAGTTACTCGAATACCCGGGATGAGCAGTTCTTC
CASSYSNTRDEQFF
>TRBV7-9|TRBJ1-3|-|-
TGTGCCAGCAGGACAAAACAGGGTGGAAACACCATATATTTT
CASRTKQGGNTIYF
>TRBV6-2/TRBV6-3|TRBJ2-1|-|-
TGTGCCAGCAGGCCAACAGAGTACTATTCCTACAATGAGCAGTTCTTC
CASRPTEYYSYNEQFF
>TRBV27|TRBJ2-1|-|TRBD2
TGTGCCAGCAGCCCAAATCCGGGACTAGTGGGTGATGAGCAGTTCTTC
CASSPNPGLVGDEQFF
>TRBV5-1|TRBJ2-1|-|-
TGCGCCAGCAGCATCAATCCCGATGTTGTTGAGCAGTTCTTC
CASSINPDVVEQFF
>TRBV24-1|TRBJ1-5|-|-
TGTGCCACCAGCACAGCAAATCAGCCCCAGCATTTT
CATSTANQPQHF
>TRBV7-9|TRBJ2-3|few|-
TGTGCCAGCAGCTTACCTCAGGGGACAGATACGCAGTATTTT
CASSLPQGTDTQYF
>TRBV7-8|TRBJ1-6|few|-
TGTGCCAGTTCGGGACGGATTTTAAATTCACCCCTCCACTTT
CASSGRILNSPLHF
>TRBV7-2|TRBJ2-7|-|-
TGTGCCAGCAGCTTGAGTGGTCCCTACGAGCAGTACTTC
CASSLSGPYEQYF
>TRBV2|TRBJ2-3|few|TRBD1
TGTGCCAGCAGTGCGACAGGGGTTGGCACAGATACGCAGTATTTT
CASSATGVGTDTQYF
>TRBV28|TRBJ1-1|many|-
TGTGGCGCCTCGGGGGTAGGGACTGAAGCTTTCTTT
CGASGVGTEAFF
>TRBV4-3|TRBJ2-1|few|-
TGCGCCAGCAGCCAAGAAGCACCCAATGAGCAGTTCTTC
CASSQEAPNEQFF
>TRBV2|TRBJ2-3|-|-
TGTGCCAGCAGTGACCTAGCCGGAGATACGCAGTATTTT
CASSDLAGDTQYF
>TRBV7-2|TRBJ2-1|many|-
TGTGCCAGCAGCTGGGTGGAAAGCGGTGGGAACTCCTACAATGAGCAGTTCTTC
CASSWVESGGNSYNEQFF
>TRBV30|TRBJ1-1|-|-
TGTGCCTGGAGGGAGGGGACGAACACTGAAGCTTTCTTT
CAWREGTNTEAFF
>TRBV9|TRBJ2-3|few|TRBD2
TGTGCCAGTTCTTCCGGGACTAGCGGCAATACGCAGTATTTT
CASSSGTSGNTQYF
>TRBV6-5|TRBJ1-1|once|-
TGTGCCAGCAGTTACTCAGGTGGTGGTAGCCCCCACGACGGACAAACGAACACTGAAGCTTTCTTT
CASSYSGGGSPHDGQTNTEAFF
>TRBV28|TRBJ1-1|-|TRBD1
TGTGCCAGCACCCCCGGGACAGGGATAACTGAAGCTTTCTTT
CASTPGTGITEAFF